A selection of T cell receptor beta chains follows, all from one sample in a study of blood T cells in healthy people across ages. MiXCR was run by TCRdb on the 5' RACE reads, yielding one entry per CDR3 protein. The sample shows just under 550,000 distinct CDR3 sequences, under 30% of them seen only once. These same records also appear under a second study, on T cells of mothers and their children.

The sample was blood. Every receptor here comes from a boy younger than 18 in good health. The CDR3 runs from the conserved cysteine through the conserved F or W. The order of the fields is clone size, D gene, V gene, J gene, CDR3 DNA, CDR3 protein. The D gene is left open where the match is weak. Part of the rows lack a size; the others show once, few, many or a class for expanded clones.

.	.	TRBV11-2	TRBJ2-7	TGTGCCAGCAGCTTAGGTGGGGACACCTACGAGCAGTACTTC	CASSLGGDTYEQYF
few	.	TRBV6-2/TRBV6-3	TRBJ2-7	TGTGCCAGCAGTTACTGGGCGGGCTCCTACGAGCAGTACTTC	CASSYWAGSYEQYF
few	.	TRBV2	TRBJ2-3	TGTGCCAGCAGTGAGGGGGGGCCGCGTGGTACCCAGTATTTT	CASSEGGPRGTQYF
once	TRBD2	TRBV20-1	TRBJ2-7	TGCAGTGCTAGTGAGACTAGCGGGGTATACGAGCAGTACTTC	CSASETSGVYEQYF
.	.	TRBV20-1	TRBJ2-7	TGCAGTGCTAGAGATGGTGTTACCCTCTCCTACGAGCAGTACTTC	CSARDGVTLSYEQYF
.	.	TRBV7-3	TRBJ2-7	TGTGCCAGCAGCACCCAAGATGGCTACGAGCAGTACTTC	CASSTQDGYEQYF
.	.	TRBV6-2/TRBV6-3	TRBJ2-5	TGTGCCAGCAGTTCGACAGCAAACCAAGAGACCCAGTACTTC	CASSSTANQETQYF
.	.	TRBV20-1	TRBJ1-4	TGCAGTGCTAGAGTGACGGGGGAGGGTGAAAAACTGTTTTTT	CSARVTGEGEKLFF
few	.	TRBV6-5	TRBJ2-5	TGTGCCAGCAGTCCTAGGGGGGGTGCAAAAGAGACCCAGTACTTC	CASSPRGGAKETQYF
few	.	TRBV3-1	TRBJ2-7	TGTGCCAGCAGCCAAGATATGAGGGCGGGGCAGTACTTC	CASSQDMRAGQYF
.	.	TRBV7-9	TRBJ1-1	TGTGCCAGCAGCTCCGGCAGGGTCACTGAAGCTTTCTTT	CASSSGRVTEAFF
few	.	TRBV20-1	TRBJ2-6	TGCAGTGCTAGTCAGAGACAGTCCTCTGGGGCCAACGTCCTGACTTTC	CSASQRQSSGANVLTF
.	.	TRBV3-1	TRBJ1-6	TGTGCCAGCAGCCTAGGGGTCCGGGGTTCACCCCTCCACTTT	CASSLGVRGSPLHF
.	.	TRBV4-3	TRBJ2-3	TGCGCCAGCAGCCAAGGTCATATTCGCAGGGCAGAAATTGACACAGATACGCAGTATTTT	CASSQGHIRRAEIDTDTQYF
.	.	TRBV20-1	TRBJ2-7	TGCAGTGCTAGTTTGGTGGGGCGCGAGCAGTACTTC	CSASLVGREQYF
.	.	TRBV6-1	TRBJ1-6	TGTGCCAGCAGTGCTTATCGGGATTCACCCCTCCACTTT	CASSAYRDSPLHF
.	TRBD1	TRBV20-1	TRBJ1-5	TGCAGTGCCGACCGGTCGGGACAGGCTTATAGCAATCAGCCCCAGCATTTT	CSADRSGQAYSNQPQHF
.	TRBD1	TRBV12-3/TRBV12-4	TRBJ2-2	TGCGCCAGCAGTTTGACAGGGGGCAGAACCGGGGAGCTGTTTTTT	CASSLTGGRTGELFF
.	TRBD2	TRBV7-9	TRBJ2-5	TGTGCCAGCAGCCCCCGGGATAGCGGGGGCCAGACCCAGTACTTC	CASSPRDSGGQTQYF
.	TRBD1	TRBV7-2	TRBJ2-7	TGTGCCAGCAGCTTACAGGGGGCTGTCTCCGAGCAGTACTTC	CASSLQGAVSEQYF
.	TRBD2	TRBV7-8	TRBJ2-3	TGTGCCAGCAGCTTAGCGACCAGCGGGAGTAGTGGAGATACGCAGTATTTT	CASSLATSGSSGDTQYF
.	TRBD1	TRBV20-1	TRBJ1-6	TGCAGCGCTAGTGGGACAGATTACAATTCACCCCTCCACTTT	CSASGTDYNSPLHF
.	.	TRBV29-1	TRBJ2-6	TGCGCAGGGATAGCTGGGGCCAACGTCCTGACTTTC	CAGIAGANVLTF
many	TRBD2	TRBV6-5	TRBJ2-7	TGTGCCAGCAGCGCGGGACTAGCGGGGGCAAAAGCCTACGAGCAGTACTTC	CASSAGLAGAKAYEQYF
.	.	TRBV27	TRBJ1-2	TGTGCCAGCAGTTTTCTAAGGCGGGACAACTATGGCTACACCTTC	CASSFLRRDNYGYTF
.	TRBD2	TRBV20-1	TRBJ2-5	TGCAGTGCTAGAAAACTAGCGGGAGTGGAGACCCAGTACTTC	CSARKLAGVETQYF
few	.	TRBV15	TRBJ2-5	TGTGCCACCAGCAGTGGAACGACCCAAGAGACCCAGTACTTC	CATSSGTTQETQYF
.	TRBD2	TRBV20-1	TRBJ2-1	TGCAGTGCTAGAGATTATCGGCTAGCGGACAATGAGCAGTTCTTC	CSARDYRLADNEQFF
.	.	TRBV2	TRBJ1-1	TGTGCCAGCACAAACAGTGATGAAGCTTTCTTT	CASTNSDEAFF
.	.	TRBV7-6	TRBJ2-1	TGTGCCAGCAGCCAAACAACACTAGCTTCTAATGAGCAGTTCTTC	CASSQTTLASNEQFF
.	TRBD2	TRBV7-2	TRBJ2-3	TGTGCCAGCAGTCCCCTTCGGAGGCGGGGGGTAGCAGATACGCAGTATTTT	CASSPLRRRGVADTQYF
.	.	TRBV12-3/TRBV12-4	TRBJ2-1	TGTGCCAGCAGTCCCCCAGGTCTTACGAGGAATGAGCAGTTCTTC	CASSPPGLTRNEQFF
.	TRBD1	TRBV20-1	TRBJ1-6	TGCAGTGCTACCCCCGGGACAGCCTATAATTCACCCCTCCACTTT	CSATPGTAYNSPLHF
.	TRBD2	TRBV3-1	TRBJ2-5	TGTGCCAGCAGCCAAATTAGCGGGCGGGCCCGAGAGACCCAGTACTTC	CASSQISGRARETQYF
.	TRBD2	TRBV13	TRBJ2-3	TGTGCCAGCAGCTTCCTACGGGGGGGGATCTACGGCACAGATACGCAGTATTTT	CASSFLRGGIYGTDTQYF
few	TRBD2	TRBV7-3	TRBJ2-1	TGTGCCAGCAGCCCAAAGCAGGAACTAGCGGGGGGCTACAATGAGCAGTTCTTC	CASSPKQELAGGYNEQFF
few	.	TRBV4-3	TRBJ1-6	TGCGCCAGCAGCCCTGACGCCCCCAGAGGTTCCTATAATTCACCCCTCCACTTT	CASSPDAPRGSYNSPLHF
.	.	TRBV12-3/TRBV12-4	TRBJ1-6	TGTGCCAGCAGTTTAGTCCGGGCTTCCCCTAATTCACCCCTCCACTTT	CASSLVRASPNSPLHF
.	.	TRBV6-5	TRBJ2-5	TGTGCCAGCAAAGGGGACCCGACCTACGAGCAGCACTTC	CASKGDPTYEQHF